This T cell receptor (beta chain) comes out of a study of T-cell reconstitution after alpha-beta-depleted transplantation in children. This clonotype was observed at least ten times. TCRbeta library preparation incorporated unique molecular identifiers. MiXCR, applied by TCRdb to the PCR reads, yields one record per CDR3 protein. The table shows about 410,000 distinct CDR3 sequences, with 20% occurring only once. Sequenced here: PBMCs from the stem cell graft donor, sampled from the stem cell graft. The receptor comes from a human donor who donated a stem cell graft to a child with acute myeloid leukemia.

CDR3 in amino acids: CASSLVNRGGQYF. CDR3 DNA: TGTGCCAGCAGTTTAGTCAACAGGGGTGGGCAGTACTTC. V is TRBV12-3 or TRBV12-4 and J is TRBJ2-7, with 7 bases aligning to TRBD1. With 1 base clipped from V and 9 bases from J, the junction kept 6 bases outside the gene matches. The CDR3 has 13 residues.